The clone carrying this T cell receptor (beta chain) was counted ten times or more. The TCRbeta library was prepared with unique molecular identifiers. TCRdb recomputed calls from the PCR reads with MiXCR, one row per CDR3 protein. This table holds approximately 200,000 distinct CDR3 sequences, about 15% found once. The entry originates in a study of T-cell reconstitution after alpha-beta-depleted transplantation in children. This sequence was found in a human donor who donated a stem cell graft to a child with acute lymphoblastic leukemia. Sequencing used PBMCs from the stem cell graft donor, obtained from the stem cell graft.

CDR3 sequence reads: CSASLEVSEQFF. The CDR3 DNA sequence: TGCAGTGCTAGTTTAGAGGTTAGTGAGCAGTTCTTC. J is TRBJ2-1 and V is TRBV20-1; D gene uncertain. Germline CDR1 DFQATT, CDR2 SNEGSKA (reference sequence). The V and J ends lost 3 bases and 9 bases respectively, with 12 bases between them. This CDR3 spans 12 amino acids.